Below, 32 T cell receptor beta chains from the same sample are listed, as sequenced in a study of blood T cell repertoires in COVID-19. Data came from immunoSEQ multiplex PCR; TCRdb stores just in-frame clones and leaves some out. The sample has roughly 41,000 clones, approximately 82% seen once. Sequenced input: peripheral blood. The receptors were gathered from a woman aged 80 or over with acute or convalescent COVID-19.

This chain uses TRBV27 with TRBJ2-7; D perhaps matches TRBD1 (5 bases). The length of the CDR3 is 11 residues. Trimming pared 5 bases from V and 8 bases from J, leaving 10 bases between. The germline CDR1 and CDR2 sequences are MNHEY and SMNVEV (reference sequence). The CDR3 here is CASSRSGQQYF. For the CDR3, the DNA is TGTGCCAGCAGTCGGTCAGGGCAGCAGTACTTC.

This clone was observed a handful of times. V is TRBV7-2 and J is TRBJ1-1, with D perhaps matching TRBD1 (5 bases). Germline CDR1 is SGHTA and CDR2 is FQGNSA. Trimming cost V 4 bases and J 5 bases, with 17 bases left between them. The CDR3 consists of 15 residues. The CDR3 spells CASSSLGGRMTEAFF. CDR3 bases: TGTGCCAGCAGCTCGTTGGGGGGGAGGATGACTGAAGCTTTCTTT.

The V gene is TRBV5-1, the J gene TRBJ1-3; possibly TRBD1 for D (6 bases). The length of the CDR3 is 18 residues. V lost 2 bases to trimming and J lost 0 bases, with 18 bases between them. The germline CDR1 and CDR2 sequences are SGHRS and YFSETQ. The CDR3 DNA follows: TGCGCCAGCAGCTTAGGGGGGGCCCTAGGAACCTCTGGAAACACCATATATTTT. Translating gives CASSLGGALGTSGNTIYF.

The chain links TRBV14 to TRBJ1-1; D is possibly TRBD1 (5 bases). The V end lost 4 bases, the J end lost 4 bases, and 19 bases lay between the germline ends. The V gene's germline CDR1 is SGHDN and CDR2 FVKESK. The CDR3 totals 16 residues. The chain's CDR3 is CASSRGRASRGTEAFF. DNA of the CDR3: TGTGCCAGCAGCCGAGGCCGAGCCTCAAGGGGCACTGAAGCTTTCTTT. Full variable domain (rest looked up from reference TRBV14 and TRBJ1-1): EAGVTQFPSHSVIEKGQTVTLRCDPISGHDNLYWYRRVMGKEIKFLLHFVKESKQDESGMPNNRFLAERTGGTYSTLKVQPAELEDSGVYFCASSRGRASRGTEAFFGQGTRLTVV.

The genes are TRBV6-1 and TRBJ2-7; TRBD1 matches 9 bases. Trimming removed 6 bases from V and 1 base from J; junction bases left unmatched: 7. Germline CDR1 MNHNS, CDR2 SASEGT. The CDR3 is 15 amino acids. DNA of the CDR3: TGTGCCAGCAGGCCCTCGGACAGGGGATCCTACGAGCAGTACTTC. This gives the protein CASRPSDRGSYEQYF.

This chain uses TRBV9 with TRBJ1-2, with a possible D match to TRBD1 (5 bases). Germline V lookup: CDR1 SGDLS, CDR2 YYNGEE. V was trimmed by 4 bases and J by 2 bases, leaving 18 bases between them. The length of the CDR3 is 16 residues. CDR3 amino acids: CASSRLYQGLNYGYTF. CDR3 coding DNA: TGTGCCAGCAGCCGATTGTACCAGGGCTTAAACTATGGCTACACCTTC. The full variable domain, its missing parts supplied by reference TRBV9 and TRBJ1-2, is DSGVTQTPKHLITATGQRVTLRCSPRSGDLSVYWYQQSLDQGLQFLIQYYNGEERAKGNILERFSAQQFPDLHSELNLSSLELGDSALYFCASSRLYQGLNYGYTFGSGTRLTVV.

V gene TRBV11-2 combines with J gene TRBJ2-7; 15 nucleotides agree with TRBD2. The CDR3 loop spans 18 amino acids. The V and J ends lost 5 bases and 0 bases, in that order; junction bases with no gene match: 8. Germline V gene lookup returns CDR1 SGHAT and CDR2 FQNNGV. The CDR3 region is CASSPGTSGGYSSYEQYF. CDR3 nucleotide sequence: TGTGCCAGCAGCCCCGGGACTAGCGGGGGGTACAGCTCCTACGAGCAGTACTTC.

This chain links TRBV5-5 with TRBJ2-4; 10 bases agree with TRBD1. The V gene end was trimmed by 3 bases and the J gene end by 0 bases; junction bases not matched to a gene: 9. Germline V gene lookup returns CDR1 SGHKS and CDR2 YYEKEE (reference sequence). The CDR3 contains 18 residues. CDR3 in DNA: TGTGCCAGCAGCTCGGGGACAGGGGCGCGCCTAGCCAAAAACATTCAGTACTTC. Translated, it gives CASSSGTGARLAKNIQYF.

This chain joins TRBV5-4 and TRBJ2-3; TRBD1 matches 10 bases. The J segment lost 3 bases and the V segment lost 2 bases, leaving 3 bases of the junction unmatched. This CDR3 is 15 amino acids long. The germline V gene has CDR1 SGHNT and CDR2 YYREEE (reference sequence). CDR3 amino acids: CASSFPGQGTDTQYF. The CDR3 region has the DNA TGTGCCAGCAGCTTTCCGGGACAGGGGACAGATACGCAGTATTTT.

In DNA, the CDR3 is TGTGCCACCAGCAGTCGCAGGGCCGACTCTGGAAACACCATATATTTT. Amino acids: CATSSRRADSGNTIYF. The V gene is TRBV15, the J gene TRBJ1-3; tentative D call: TRBD1 (5 bases). The CDR3 length is 16 residues. V was shortened by 3 bases and J by 0 bases, with 12 bases between the two germline ends. Looked up from germline, CDR1 is LNHNV and CDR2 is YYDKDF (reference sequence).

The rearrangement uses TRBV6-6 and TRBJ1-5; TRBD1 agrees at 8 bases. This CDR3 comprises 14 residues. Germline V lookup: CDR1 MNHNY, CDR2 SVGAGI (reference sequence). The V and J ends lost 4 bases and 7 bases, in that order; junction bases with no gene match: 6. The CDR3 region has the DNA TGTGCCAGCAGTTCCCAGGGGGCCGGGCAGCCCCAGCATTTT. Its protein is CASSSQGAGQPQHF.

The CDR3 is CASSPGQTVAEAFF. The CDR3 DNA reads TGTGCCAGTAGTCCTGGACAGACGGTGGCTGAAGCTTTCTTT. The chain carries TRBV19 and TRBJ1-1; tentatively, D is TRBD1 (6 bases). Deletions cut 5 bases from V and 6 bases from J, with 16 bases between. CDR3 length: 14 residues. Germline V gene data show CDR1 as LNHDA and CDR2 as SQIVND (reference sequence).

CDR3 protein: CASRLATQYF. Here the CDR3 DNA reads TGTGCCAGCCGACTTGCGACCCAGTACTTC. This rearrangement joins TRBV6-5 to TRBJ2-5; unclear D gene. Trimming removed 8 bases from V and 7 bases from J, with 8 bases in between. The germline V gene encodes CDR1 MNHEY and CDR2 SVGAGI. This CDR3 region has 10 residues.

The J gene is TRBJ1-1, the V gene TRBV10-3; 8 nucleotides line up with TRBD1. V lost 6 bases to trimming and J lost 5 bases; unmatched junction nucleotides: 5. Germline loops: CDR1 ENHRY, CDR2 SYGVKD. This CDR3 contains 13 residues. CDR3 nucleotide sequence: TGTGCCATCAGCGACAGGGGAGAAACTGAAGCTTTCTTT. Protein: CAISDRGETEAFF.

The J gene is TRBJ2-2, the V gene TRBV9, with a possible D match to TRBD2 (6 bases). Looked up from germline, CDR1 is SGDLS and CDR2 is YYNGEE. The CDR3 loop spans 16 amino acids. V was pared by 4 bases and J by 3 bases, with 16 bases between. CDR3: CASSPRTNPDTGELFF. CDR3 nucleotides: TGTGCCAGCAGCCCCCGGACTAACCCAGACACCGGGGAGCTGTTTTTT.

This chain links TRBV5-1 with TRBJ2-2, with 8 nucleotides matching TRBD1. V was clipped by 4 bases and J by 4 bases; unmatched bases: 6. The germline gives CDR1 SGHRS, CDR2 YFSETQ. The CDR3 has 15 amino acids. In DNA, the CDR3 is TGCGCCAGCAGCCCTCGACAGGGGAGCACCGGGGAGCTGTTTTTT. It codes for CASSPRQGSTGELFF.

This chain uses TRBV14 with TRBJ2-7; D might be TRBD2 (6 bases). V lost 0 bases and J lost 2, with 11 bases in between. Germline loops: CDR1 SGHDN, CDR2 FVKESK. The CDR3 is made up of 15 amino acids. The CDR3 sequence: CASSQDYRTTYEQYF. In DNA, the CDR3 is TGTGCCAGCAGCCAAGATTACAGGACTACCTACGAGCAGTACTTC.

The genes are TRBV19 and TRBJ1-5; tentative D call: TRBD1 (5 bases). The length of the CDR3 is 14 residues. CDR1 and CDR2 from the germline V gene are LNHDA and SQIVND (reference sequence). Trimming shortened V by 4 bases and J by 4 bases, and 11 bases separated the two germline ends. CDR3 protein: CASSKAGNNQPQHF. The CDR3 bases are TGTGCCAGTAGTAAGGCAGGGAATAATCAGCCCCAGCATTTT.

V is TRBV30 and J is TRBJ1-4; no definite D call. This CDR3 has 13 amino acids. The V gene lost 3 bases and the J gene lost 8 bases, with 13 bases spanning the gap. The germline gives CDR1 GTSNPN, CDR2 SVGIG (reference sequence). CDR3 coding DNA: TGTGCCTGGAGCCCTCAACTAGGGGAAAAACTGTTTTTT. This sequence encodes CAWSPQLGEKLFF.

In this sample, this clone turned up once. V is TRBV2 and J is TRBJ1-2, with D uncertain. CDR3 size: 16 residues. Germline CDR1 and CDR2: SNHLY and FYNNEI. The germline V and J ends were trimmed by 2 bases and 6 bases, with 19 bases remaining between them. This CDR3 is CASSESGGRPADGYTF. Here the CDR3 DNA reads TGTGCCAGCAGTGAAAGCGGCGGAAGGCCCGCCGATGGCTACACCTTC.

CDR3 nucleotide sequence: TGTGCCAGCAGTAGGACTGGCGGGTACGAGCAGTACTTC. Translation gives CASSRTGGYEQYF. J is TRBJ2-7 and V is TRBV2; D might be TRBD2 (5 bases). Germline V gives CDR1 SNHLY, CDR2 FYNNEI. Trimming removed 5 bases from V and 4 bases from J, with 12 bases in between. CDR3 length: 13 residues.

With regard to this clone: The sample holds other DNA sequences that translate to the same CDR3. The CDR3 sequence: CASSLPDRNTEAFF. The CDR3, as DNA: TGTGCCAGCAGCCTGCCAGACAGGAACACTGAAGCTTTCTTT. The V call is TRBV3-1 (or the pseudogene TRBV3-2), the J call TRBJ1-1, with D possibly matching TRBD1 (5 bases). Germline V gene sequence: CDR1 LGHDT, CDR2 YNNKEL (reference sequence). The V and J ends lost 4 bases and 1 base respectively, with 10 bases between them. This CDR3 spans 14 amino acids.

This sequence joins TRBV5-4 and TRBJ2-1; 8 bases are shared with TRBD2. This CDR3 region has 17 residues. CDR1 is SGHNT, CDR2 YYREEE, per germline (reference sequence). Unmatched junction bases numbered 15, after V lost 4 bases and J lost 6 bases. CDR3 in DNA: TGTGCCAGCAGCATCCCCGGCCGGGCGGGGGGAATCAATGAGCAGTTCTTC. Its protein is CASSIPGRAGGINEQFF.

This clone was seen ten or more times. This rearrangement joins TRBV7-9 to TRBJ2-7; D not resolved. V was cut by 5 bases and J by 6 bases, with 8 bases left in between. Germline V lookup: CDR1 SEHNR, CDR2 FQNEAQ (reference sequence). This CDR3 contains 11 residues. In DNA form, the CDR3 reads TGTGCCAGCAGCCAGGTAGGCGAGCAGTACTTC. This gives the protein CASSQVGEQYF. The variable domain in full, completed from reference TRBV7-9 and TRBJ2-7, reads DTGVSQNPRHKITKRGQNVTFRCDPISEHNRLYWYRQTLGQGPEFLTYFQNEAQLEKSRLLSDRFSAERPKGSFSTLEIQRTEQGDSAMYLCASSQVGEQYFGPGTRLTVT.

This clone showed up just once. This chain links TRBV28 with TRBJ2-5; a weak D match, TRBD1 (5 bases). V was shortened by 9 bases and J by 0 bases, with 11 bases between the two germline ends. CDR3 length equals 13 residues. In germline, CDR1 is MDHEN, CDR2 SYDVKM. CDR3 in amino acids: CASETAYQETQYF. The CDR3 region has the DNA TGTGCCAGTGAGACAGCTTACCAAGAGACCCAGTACTTC.

This rearrangement joins TRBV9 to TRBJ2-1, with 9 bases matching TRBD2. The CDR3 covers 15 residues. V dropped 0 bases and J dropped 6; count of bases not matched to a gene: 4. CDR1 and CDR2 (germline): SGDLS, YYNGEE. CDR3 loop: CASSVVGGGANEQFF. CDR3 DNA sequence: TGTGCCAGCAGCGTAGTGGGCGGGGGGGCCAATGAGCAGTTCTTC.

The V gene is TRBV30, the J gene TRBJ1-1, with 7 nucleotides matching TRBD1. Germline-derived CDR1 and CDR2 are GTSNPN and SVGIG (reference sequence). With V trimmed by 2 bases and J by 6 bases, 9 bases remained unmatched. The CDR3 totals 14 residues. The CDR3 DNA follows: TGTGCCTGGAGTCCCCCGACAGGGAATCCTGAAGCTTTCTTT. This codes for CAWSPPTGNPEAFF.

The J gene is TRBJ2-2, the V gene TRBV30; 11 bases fit TRBD1. With V trimmed by 2 bases and J by 5 bases, 7 bases remained unmatched. Germline lookup yields CDR1 GTSNPN and CDR2 SVGIG (reference sequence). This CDR3 is 16 amino acids long. The CDR3 protein is CAWSSTGTGGTGELFF. CDR3 sequence (DNA): TGTGCCTGGAGTTCTACCGGGACAGGGGGAACCGGGGAGCTGTTTTTT.

V and J are TRBV5-1 and TRBJ1-1; D possibly corresponds to TRBD1 (6 bases). Per germline, CDR1 SGHRS and CDR2 YFSETQ. The CDR3 runs 14 residues. Trimming removed 6 bases from V and 1 base from J, with 13 bases in between. CDR3 residues: CASNQGPQNTEAFF. Here the CDR3 DNA reads TGCGCCAGCAACCAGGGGCCGCAGAACACTGAAGCTTTCTTT.

The rearrangement uses TRBV5-4 and TRBJ2-3; 16 nucleotides agree with TRBD2. This CDR3 region has 16 residues. The ends lost 4 bases at V and 6 bases at J; junction bases unmatched: 5. Germline loops: CDR1 SGHNT, CDR2 YYREEE (reference sequence). The CDR3 sequence: CASSPGTSGGVDTQYF. CDR3 DNA: TGTGCCAGCAGCCCCGGGACTAGCGGGGGGGTTGATACGCAGTATTTT.

The J gene is TRBJ1-3, the V gene TRBV9; D is unresolved. This CDR3 contains 15 residues. CDR1 SGDLS and CDR2 YYNGEE come from the germline V gene. Deletions cut 0 bases from V and 0 bases from J, with 7 bases between. The CDR3 loop reads CASSVAAVSGNTIYF. DNA for the CDR3: TGTGCCAGCAGCGTAGCGGCGGTCTCTGGAAACACCATATATTTT.

This clone was seen more than once but under ten times. This chain connects TRBV7-8 to TRBJ1-3; D gene uncertain. This CDR3 comprises 14 residues. The germline V and J ends were trimmed by 2 bases and 0 bases, with 5 bases remaining between them. Germline loops: CDR1 SGHVS, CDR2 FQNEAQ. The CDR3 is CASSLSRSGNTIYF. The CDR3 region has the DNA TGTGCCAGCAGCTTAAGCCGCTCTGGAAACACCATATATTTT.